These T cell receptor beta chains were read from a single sample in a study of blood T cell repertoires in COVID-19. Assay used: immunoSEQ multiplex PCR; TCRdb lists only in-frame clones, some missing. This sample has about 89,000 clones; roughly 80% occur once, and the top ten carry approximately 6.3%. Sequenced material: peripheral blood. Receptors originate from a man between 70 and 80 years old with COVID-19, enrolled during active disease. Each CDR3 is given with its conserved first and last residue. The D gene is left open where the match is weak. Expanded clones get a size class; other rows say once, few or many, or leave the size out.

j_call | d_call | v_call | cdr3_length | clone_size | cdr3_nt | cdr3_aa
TRBJ1-3 | . | TRBV6-6 | 15 | . | TGTGCCAGCAGCCAGAGTCAGGCTCCTGGAAACACCATATATTTT | CASSQSQAPGNTIYF
TRBJ1-1 | . | TRBV3-1/TRBV3-2 | 13 | . | TGTGCCAGCAGCCATGGGGAGGGCGGGAGAGCTTTCTTT | CASSHGEGGRAFF
TRBJ1-5 | . | TRBV21-1 | 17 | . | TGTGCCAGCAGCAAAGGAGGGAAGCTTTATGGCAATCAGCCCCAGCATTTT | CASSKGGKLYGNQPQHF
TRBJ2-7 | TRBD1 | TRBV30 | 15 | . | TGTGCCTGGACTAAAGACAGGGGATCCCTCTACGAGCAGTACTTC | CAWTKDRGSLYEQYF
TRBJ2-7 | TRBD1 | TRBV27 | 15 | . | TGTGCCAGCAGTTTTTTGAGGGACAGGGGGCTAGAGCAGTACTTC | CASSFLRDRGLEQYF
TRBJ1-2 | TRBD1 | TRBV5-4 | 16 | . | TGTGCCAGCAGTTTATGGACAGGGGGCGAAGACTATGGCTACACCTTC | CASSLWTGGEDYGYTF
TRBJ2-1 | . | TRBV9 | 15 | . | TGTGCCAGCAGCGTAGCGGACTACTCCTACAATGAGCAGTTCTTC | CASSVADYSYNEQFF
TRBJ2-7 | TRBD2 | TRBV28 | 15 | . | TGTGCCAGCAGTCTACCGACTAGCGGGACGGGAGAGCAGTACTTC | CASSLPTSGTGEQYF
TRBJ1-5 | . | TRBV2 | 15 | few | TGTGCCAGCAGTGTGTCAGAGAGGACATATCAGCCCCAGCATTTT | CASSVSERTYQPQHF
TRBJ2-3 | TRBD1 | TRBV28 | 18 | few | TGTGCCAGCAGTTTATATAAAAGGGGGCAGGGGTACTCAGATACGCAGTATTTT | CASSLYKRGQGYSDTQYF
TRBJ1-1 | . | TRBV5-5 | 13 | . | TGTGCCAGCAGCTTGCTTTCTACCACGGGGGCTTTCTTT | CASSLLSTTGAFF
TRBJ1-2 | . | TRBV19 | 13 | . | TGTGCCAGTAGTATCGAATTCAGGGTTGGCTACACCTTC | CASSIEFRVGYTF
TRBJ2-1 | TRBD2 | TRBV7-2 | 18 | . | TGTGCCACCCGTCCGGGACTAGCGCGAAAAAGCTCCTACAATGAGCAGTTCTTC | CATRPGLARKSSYNEQFF
TRBJ1-1 | . | TRBV5-1 | 13 | . | TGCGCCAGCAGCGATTCTAATGCCCGCGGGGCTTTCTTT | CASSDSNARGAFF
TRBJ1-1 | . | TRBV2 | 15 | . | TGTGCCAGCAGTCCTGGAAAAAACGGGTACACTGAAGCTTTCTTT | CASSPGKNGYTEAFF
TRBJ2-3 | . | TRBV19 | 15 | . | TGTGCCAGTAGTTTGTACACCCGTAGCACAGATACGCAGTATTTT | CASSLYTRSTDTQYF
TRBJ2-5 | TRBD2 | TRBV11-3 | 16 | . | TGTGCCAGCAGCTTAGGCCCTGAGCGGGGGGCCGAGACCCAGTACTTC | CASSLGPERGAETQYF
TRBJ1-1 | . | TRBV7-2 | 13 | . | TGTGCCAGCAGCAGCCAGGGGAACACTGAAGCTTTCTTT | CASSSQGNTEAFF
TRBJ2-7 | . | TRBV5-1 | 13 | . | TGCGCCAGCAGATCGGGGGTTACCTACGAGCAGTACTTC | CASRSGVTYEQYF
TRBJ1-2 | . | TRBV7-2 | 14 | . | TGTGCCAGCAGCCCACCCGGGACAAATTATGGCTACACCTTC | CASSPPGTNYGYTF
TRBJ2-3 | . | TRBV7-9 | 16 | . | TGTGCCAGCAGCCCCCGAGGCGGGATGGGTGTAGATACGCAGTATTTT | CASSPRGGMGVDTQYF
TRBJ2-1 | . | TRBV9 | 16 | . | TGTGCCAGCAGCGTAGGTCTCGGGATTTCCTACAATGAGCAGTTCTTC | CASSVGLGISYNEQFF